These 20 T cell receptor beta chains were all obtained from the same sample, sequenced in a study of T-cell memory formation after mild COVID-19. TCRdb re-analysed the 5' RACE reads in MiXCR, keeping a single row per CDR3 protein. The sample records approximately 300,000 distinct CDR3 sequences, roughly 19% being singletons. Sample: PBMCs or a T cell subset sorted from them (not recorded which). These TCRs come from a man between 18 and 29 years old who had mild COVID-19 (a few samples of this study predate the infection). Cell type and time point are not known.

The J gene is TRBJ2-3, the V gene TRBV7-9; TRBD2 matches at 11 bases. This CDR3 is built from 15 residues. Germline-derived CDR1 and CDR2 are SEHNR and FQNEAQ (reference sequence). J gave up 2 bases and V 6 bases, and 4 bases lay outside the gene matches. Here the CDR3 reads CASSRLAGFTDTQYF. The CDR3 coding sequence is TGTGCCAGCAGTCGACTAGCGGGATTCACAGATACGCAGTATTTT.

This clonotype has just a few counts. The J gene is TRBJ1-1, the V gene TRBV7-6; 8 nucleotides align to TRBD1. Germline V lookup: CDR1 SGHVS, CDR2 FNYEAQ. The CDR3 sequence is 17 residues long. V shed 5 bases, J shed 2 bases, and the junction held 13 bases outside the gene matches. In nucleotides, the CDR3 is TGTGCCAGCAGCGACGCGAGCACAGGGGGAATTAACACTGAAGCTTTCTTT. Its translation: CASSDASTGGINTEAFF.

This clonotype was seen a few times. The genes are TRBV20-1 and TRBJ2-3; 8 nucleotides line up with TRBD2. CDR1 and CDR2 (germline): DFQATT, SNEGSKA (reference sequence). The CDR3 is 14 residues long. The J segment lost 2 bases and the V segment lost 8 bases, leaving 9 bases of the junction unmatched. CDR3 protein: CSPSGGGITDTQYF. The CDR3 DNA reads TGCAGTCCCTCTGGCGGGGGGATCACAGATACGCAGTATTTT.

This clonotype has ten or more counts. The chain is built from TRBV5-1 and TRBJ2-2; a weak D match, TRBD2 (7 bases). CDR1 is SGHRS, CDR2 YFSETQ, per germline. CDR3 length equals 16 residues. Trimming took 2 bases from V and 0 from J, leaving 11 bases between them. This CDR3 reads CASSFGGGPNTGELFF. CDR3 DNA: TGCGCCAGCAGCTTCGGCGGGGGCCCGAACACCGGGGAGCTGTTTTTT.

The chain couples TRBV20-1 to TRBJ1-4, with D possibly matching TRBD1 (5 bases). This CDR3 comprises 14 residues. Germline lookup yields CDR1 DFQATT and CDR2 SNEGSKA (reference sequence). Trimming pared 2 bases from V and 7 bases from J, leaving 14 bases between. This CDR3 is CSARRVGDGEKLFF. The CDR3 nucleotides are TGCAGTGCTAGAAGGGTAGGGGATGGTGAAAAACTGTTTTTT.

V usage is TRBV27 and J usage is TRBJ2-1; 8 bases agree with TRBD1. With V trimmed by 1 base and J by 2 bases, 4 bases remained unmatched. CDR1 is MNHEY and CDR2 is SMNVEV in the germline V gene (reference sequence). CDR3 size: 16 residues. The DNA of the CDR3 is TGTGCCAGCAGTTTATTCGCAGGGGGCCCCTACAATGAGCAGTTCTTC. It encodes CASSLFAGGPYNEQFF.

Only one count was recorded for this clonotype. The chain is built from TRBV3-1 and TRBJ1-3; TRBD1 might be the D (5 bases). Germline V gene data show CDR1 as LGHDT and CDR2 as YNNKEL (reference sequence). The CDR3 runs 15 residues. V was cut by 2 bases and J by 4 bases, with 12 bases left in between. The CDR3 nucleotides read TGTGCCAGCAGCCAACGGGACTTCGGAGGAAACACCATATATTTT. This encodes CASSQRDFGGNTIYF.

This clonotype was counted a few times. The chain carries TRBV7-8 and TRBJ1-2; D not certain. This CDR3 contains 14 residues. Trimming took off 3 bases at V and 8 bases at J, with 16 bases between the two ends. The V gene's germline CDR1 is SGHVS and CDR2 FQNEAQ. CDR3: CASSLGLRRRGYTF. CDR3 sequence (DNA): TGTGCCAGCAGCTTGGGTCTTCGTCGGAGGGGCTACACCTTC. The complete variable domain, with remaining parts taken from reference TRBV7-8 and TRBJ1-2, reads GAGVSQSPRYKVAKRGQDVALRCDPISGHVSLFWYQQALGQGPEFLTYFQNEAQLDKSGLPSDRFFAERPEGSVSTLKIQRTQQEDSAVYLCASSLGLRRRGYTFGSGTRLTVV.

This clonotype came up a few times. The chain carries TRBV20-1 and TRBJ1-4, with D tentatively TRBD1 (6 bases). V was cut by 6 bases and J by 1 base, with 12 bases left in between. This CDR3 has 14 amino acids. The germline V gene has CDR1 DFQATT and CDR2 SNEGSKA (reference sequence). Written as DNA, the CDR3 is TGCAGTGCACCTCAGGGGCTAACTAATGAAAAACTGTTTTTT. Protein sequence: CSAPQGLTNEKLFF.

This clonotype was observed a handful of times. This chain uses TRBV7-9 with TRBJ1-3, with D possibly matching TRBD1 (5 bases). The CDR3 consists of 20 residues. The V gene lost 4 bases and the J gene lost 4 bases, with 29 bases spanning the gap. Looked up from germline, CDR1 is SEHNR and CDR2 is FQNEAQ (reference sequence). CDR3 DNA: TGTGCCAGCAGCTCCCAAAGGATGAAGGCCCAGGGACGATCAGGAAACACCATATATTTT. Its translation is CASSSQRMKAQGRSGNTIYF.

Ten or more counts support this clonotype. The V call is TRBV7-6, the J call TRBJ2-3, with 14 bases fitting TRBD2. Unmatched junction bases numbered 6, after V lost 4 bases and J lost 3 bases. The CDR3 is made up of 17 amino acids. Germline V gene data show CDR1 as SGHVS and CDR2 as FNYEAQ. The CDR3 DNA reads as TGTGCCAGCAGCTCGTGGACTAGCGGGGGGATAACAGATACGCAGTATTTT. Its protein is CASSSWTSGGITDTQYF.

This chain joins TRBV11-2 and TRBJ2-5, with 9 bases matching TRBD2. The CDR3 loop spans 14 amino acids. Germline CDR1 SGHAT, CDR2 FQNNGV. V lost 3 bases and J lost 5; bases outside the gene matches: 4. CDR3 coding DNA: TGTGCCAGCAGCTTCGGTACTAGCGGGGAGACCCAGTACTTC. Translation: CASSFGTSGETQYF.

The rearrangement links TRBV28 to TRBJ2-7; 11 bases are a match to TRBD2. Germline V gene sequence: CDR1 MDHEN, CDR2 SYDVKM. The CDR3 has 15 amino acids. V gave up 2 bases and J gave up 6 bases; unmatched junction bases: 6. The CDR3 DNA follows: TGTGCCAGCAGTTTACTAGCGGGGGGTCATCGCGAGCAGTACGTC. It is translated as CASSLLAGGHREQYV.

This clonotype showed up just a few times. The V gene is TRBV5-1, the J gene TRBJ1-5; D unresolved. With 0 bases removed from V and 5 bases from J, the gap between germline ends came to 9 bases. CDR3 length equals 14 residues. CDR1 and CDR2 from the germline V gene are SGHRS and YFSETQ. DNA of the CDR3: TGCGCCAGCAGCTTGGGGCCAGACTATCAGCCCCAGCATTTT. It is translated as CASSLGPDYQPQHF. The full variable domain, in which reference TRBV5-1 and TRBJ1-5 provide the parts outside the CDR3, is KAGVTQTPRYLIKTRGQQVTLSCSPISGHRSVSWYQQTPGQGLQFLFEYFSETQRNKGNFPGRFSGRQFSNSRSEMNVSTLELGDSALYLCASSLGPDYQPQHFGDGTRLSIL.

The rearrangement joins TRBV7-2 to TRBJ1-6, with D hard to call. V dropped 1 base and J dropped 9 bases, with 7 bases sitting between them. This CDR3 is built from 13 residues. Per the germline V gene, CDR1 is SGHTA and CDR2 is FQGNSA. This chain's CDR3 is CASSLESGSPLHF. CDR3 DNA: TGTGCCAGCAGCTTAGAGTCAGGTTCACCCCTCCACTTT.

V gene TRBV7-9 combines with J gene TRBJ2-5; 7 nucleotides align to TRBD2. With V trimmed by 2 bases and J by 3 bases, 3 bases remained unmatched. Germline V gene data show CDR1 as SEHNR and CDR2 as FQNEAQ (reference sequence). This CDR3 contains 14 residues. CDR3 loop: CASSLMLAEETQYF. The CDR3 coding sequence is TGTGCCAGCAGCTTAATGCTAGCGGAAGAGACCCAGTACTTC.

This clonotype was counted a few times. CDR3 in amino acids: CASSPGDRANTGELFF. The CDR3, as DNA: TGTGCCAGCAGTCCAGGGGACAGGGCGAACACCGGGGAGCTGTTTTTT. The rearrangement uses TRBV28 and TRBJ2-2; 9 bases line up with TRBD1. V trimming: 5 bases; J trimming: 0 bases; junction bases outside the gene matches: 4. Germline V lookup: CDR1 MDHEN, CDR2 SYDVKM. The length of the CDR3 is 16 residues. The variable domain in full, completed from reference TRBV28 and TRBJ2-2, reads DVKVTQSSRYLVKRTGEKVFLECVQDMDHENMFWYRQDPGLGLRLIYFSYDVKMKEKGDIPEGYSVSREKKERFSLILESASTNQTSMYLCASSPGDRANTGELFFGEGSRLTVL.

The chain has TRBV3-1 and TRBJ2-1; D ambiguous. The CDR3 extends over 13 amino acids. Germline V gene lookup returns CDR1 LGHDT and CDR2 YNNKEL (reference sequence). Trimming stripped 0 bases from V and 6 bases from J, with 6 bases between. The chain's CDR3 is CASSQDDGNEQFF. As DNA, the CDR3 is TGTGCCAGCAGCCAAGATGACGGCAATGAGCAGTTCTTC.

This chain joins TRBV7-3 and TRBJ2-3; TRBD2 agrees at 8 bases. Germline lookup yields CDR1 SGHTA and CDR2 FQGTGA. This CDR3 region has 15 residues. The V and J ends lost 7 bases and 9 bases, in that order; junction bases with no gene match: 15. CDR3 region: CASTPAGGAGSTQYF. CDR3 nucleotide sequence: TGTGCCAGCACCCCAGCCGGGGGGGCAGGTTCCACGCAGTATTTT.

The chain couples TRBV12-3 or TRBV12-4 to TRBJ1-6, with D uncertain. Trimming stripped 2 bases from V and 7 bases from J, with 0 bases between. The CDR3 loop spans 11 amino acids. Here the CDR3 reads CASSLNSPLHF. In DNA form, the CDR3 reads TGTGCCAGCAGTTTAAATTCACCCCTCCACTTT.